This TCR beta chain originates from a study of blood T cell repertoires in COVID-19. In the study overall: The study drew acute and convalescent COVID-19 samples from the United States, Italy and Spain. T cells, B-cell-depleted T cells, or PBMCs supplied cDNA or gDNA.

Germline CDR1 reads KGHDR; CDR2 reads SFDVKD. V lost 4 bases, J lost 9 bases, and 9 bases lay in between. This CDR3 spans 12 amino acids. The data were produced by immunoSEQ multiplex PCR, yet TCRdb's version contains in-frame clones alone and is incomplete. The sample lists 400,000 to 550,000 clones, roughly 89% occurring once. This receptor was taken from a woman aged 25 to 39 with acute or convalescent COVID-19. Specimen: peripheral blood. The rearrangement uses TRBV24-1 and TRBJ2-1; no reliable D call. CDR3 region: CATSDEFGEQFF. The CDR3 DNA follows: TGTGCCACCAGTGACGAGTTTGGTGAGCAGTTCTTC.